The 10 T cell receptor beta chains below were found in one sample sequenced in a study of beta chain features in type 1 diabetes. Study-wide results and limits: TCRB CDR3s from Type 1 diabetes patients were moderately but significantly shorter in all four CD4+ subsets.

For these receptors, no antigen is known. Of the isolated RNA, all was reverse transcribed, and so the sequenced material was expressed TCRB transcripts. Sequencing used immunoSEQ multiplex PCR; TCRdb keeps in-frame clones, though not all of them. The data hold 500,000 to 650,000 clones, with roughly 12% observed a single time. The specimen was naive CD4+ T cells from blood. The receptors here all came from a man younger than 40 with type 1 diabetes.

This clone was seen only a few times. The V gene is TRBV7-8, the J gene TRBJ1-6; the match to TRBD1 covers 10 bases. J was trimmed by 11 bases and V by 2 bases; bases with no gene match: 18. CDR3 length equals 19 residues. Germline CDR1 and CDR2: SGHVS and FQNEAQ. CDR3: CASSLPKTSGGQGRTPLHF. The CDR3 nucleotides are TGTGCCAGCAGCTTACCGAAGACATCAGGGGGACAGGGGAGAACACCCCTCCACTTT.

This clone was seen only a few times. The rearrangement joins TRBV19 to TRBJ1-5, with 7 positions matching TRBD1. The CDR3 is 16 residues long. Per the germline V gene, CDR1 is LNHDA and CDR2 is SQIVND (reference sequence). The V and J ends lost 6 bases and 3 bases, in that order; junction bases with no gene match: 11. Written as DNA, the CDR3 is TGTGCCAGTAGCGTCGTTCGGGGACAGTTCAATCAGCCCCAGCATTTT. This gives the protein CASSVVRGQFNQPQHF.

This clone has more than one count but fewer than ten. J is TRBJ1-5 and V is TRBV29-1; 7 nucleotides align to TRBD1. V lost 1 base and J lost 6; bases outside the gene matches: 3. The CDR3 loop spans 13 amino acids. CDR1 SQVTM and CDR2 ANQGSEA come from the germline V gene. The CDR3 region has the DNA TGCAGCGTTGAAGCAGGGGGGGGTCAGCCCCAGCATTTT. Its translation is CSVEAGGGQPQHF.

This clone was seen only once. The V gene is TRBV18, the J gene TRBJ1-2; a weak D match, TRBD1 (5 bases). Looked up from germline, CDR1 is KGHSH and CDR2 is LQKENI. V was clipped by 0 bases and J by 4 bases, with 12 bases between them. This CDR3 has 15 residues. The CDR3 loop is CASSPPKGTGYGYTF. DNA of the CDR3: TGTGCCAGCTCACCACCAAAGGGGACCGGCTATGGCTACACCTTC.

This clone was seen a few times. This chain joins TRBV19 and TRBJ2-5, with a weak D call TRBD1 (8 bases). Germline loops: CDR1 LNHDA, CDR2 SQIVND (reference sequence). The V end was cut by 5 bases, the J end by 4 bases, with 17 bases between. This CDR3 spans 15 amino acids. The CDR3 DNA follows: TGTGCCAGTAGTGGTATAACAGGGGGGGTAGAGACCCAGTACTTC. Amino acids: CASSGITGGVETQYF.

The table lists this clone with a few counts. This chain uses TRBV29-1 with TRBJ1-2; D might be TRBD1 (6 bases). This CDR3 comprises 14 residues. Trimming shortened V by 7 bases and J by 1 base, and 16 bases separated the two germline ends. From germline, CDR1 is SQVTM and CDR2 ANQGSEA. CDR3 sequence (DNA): TGCAGCGGACACGGGACACAGGATAACTATGGCTACACCTTC. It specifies CSGHGTQDNYGYTF.

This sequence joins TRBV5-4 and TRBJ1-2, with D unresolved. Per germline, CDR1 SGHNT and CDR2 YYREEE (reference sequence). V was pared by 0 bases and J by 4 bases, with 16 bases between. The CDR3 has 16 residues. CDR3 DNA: TGTGCCAGCAGCTTGGCCGATGGCGATGACGGCTATGGCTACACCTTC. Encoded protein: CASSLADGDDGYGYTF.

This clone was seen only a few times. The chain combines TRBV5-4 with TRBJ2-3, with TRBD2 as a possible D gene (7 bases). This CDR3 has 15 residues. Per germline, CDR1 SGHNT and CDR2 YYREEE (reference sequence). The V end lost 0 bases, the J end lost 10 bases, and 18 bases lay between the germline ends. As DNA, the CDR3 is TGTGCCAGCAGCTTGGCCGGAGGGGGGGCCGTATCGCAGTATTTT. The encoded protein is CASSLAGGGAVSQYF.

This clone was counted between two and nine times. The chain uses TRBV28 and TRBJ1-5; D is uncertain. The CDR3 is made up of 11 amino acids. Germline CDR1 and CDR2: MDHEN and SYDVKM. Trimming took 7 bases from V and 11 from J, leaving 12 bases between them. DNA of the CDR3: TGTGCCAGCAAAACCGGAGTAGCCCAGCATTTT. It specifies CASKTGVAQHF.

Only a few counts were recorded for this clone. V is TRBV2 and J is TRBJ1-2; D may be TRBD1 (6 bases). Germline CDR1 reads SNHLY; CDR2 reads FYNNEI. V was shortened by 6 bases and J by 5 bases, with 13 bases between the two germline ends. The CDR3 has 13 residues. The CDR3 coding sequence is TGTGCCAGCAGAGGTACAGGGTTGTATGGCTACACCTTC. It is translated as CASRGTGLYGYTF.